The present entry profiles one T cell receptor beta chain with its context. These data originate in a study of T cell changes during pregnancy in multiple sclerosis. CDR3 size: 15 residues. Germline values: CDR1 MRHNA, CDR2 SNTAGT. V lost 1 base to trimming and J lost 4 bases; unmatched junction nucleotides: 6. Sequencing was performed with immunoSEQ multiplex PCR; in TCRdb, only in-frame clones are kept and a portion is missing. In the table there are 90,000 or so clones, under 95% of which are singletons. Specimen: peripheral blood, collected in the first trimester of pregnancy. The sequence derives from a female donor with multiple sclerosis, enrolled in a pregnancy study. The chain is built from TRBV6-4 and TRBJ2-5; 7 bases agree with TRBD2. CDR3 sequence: CASSDYVLARETQYF. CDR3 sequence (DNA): TGTGCCAGCAGTGACTATGTACTAGCGAGAGAGACCCAGTACTTC.